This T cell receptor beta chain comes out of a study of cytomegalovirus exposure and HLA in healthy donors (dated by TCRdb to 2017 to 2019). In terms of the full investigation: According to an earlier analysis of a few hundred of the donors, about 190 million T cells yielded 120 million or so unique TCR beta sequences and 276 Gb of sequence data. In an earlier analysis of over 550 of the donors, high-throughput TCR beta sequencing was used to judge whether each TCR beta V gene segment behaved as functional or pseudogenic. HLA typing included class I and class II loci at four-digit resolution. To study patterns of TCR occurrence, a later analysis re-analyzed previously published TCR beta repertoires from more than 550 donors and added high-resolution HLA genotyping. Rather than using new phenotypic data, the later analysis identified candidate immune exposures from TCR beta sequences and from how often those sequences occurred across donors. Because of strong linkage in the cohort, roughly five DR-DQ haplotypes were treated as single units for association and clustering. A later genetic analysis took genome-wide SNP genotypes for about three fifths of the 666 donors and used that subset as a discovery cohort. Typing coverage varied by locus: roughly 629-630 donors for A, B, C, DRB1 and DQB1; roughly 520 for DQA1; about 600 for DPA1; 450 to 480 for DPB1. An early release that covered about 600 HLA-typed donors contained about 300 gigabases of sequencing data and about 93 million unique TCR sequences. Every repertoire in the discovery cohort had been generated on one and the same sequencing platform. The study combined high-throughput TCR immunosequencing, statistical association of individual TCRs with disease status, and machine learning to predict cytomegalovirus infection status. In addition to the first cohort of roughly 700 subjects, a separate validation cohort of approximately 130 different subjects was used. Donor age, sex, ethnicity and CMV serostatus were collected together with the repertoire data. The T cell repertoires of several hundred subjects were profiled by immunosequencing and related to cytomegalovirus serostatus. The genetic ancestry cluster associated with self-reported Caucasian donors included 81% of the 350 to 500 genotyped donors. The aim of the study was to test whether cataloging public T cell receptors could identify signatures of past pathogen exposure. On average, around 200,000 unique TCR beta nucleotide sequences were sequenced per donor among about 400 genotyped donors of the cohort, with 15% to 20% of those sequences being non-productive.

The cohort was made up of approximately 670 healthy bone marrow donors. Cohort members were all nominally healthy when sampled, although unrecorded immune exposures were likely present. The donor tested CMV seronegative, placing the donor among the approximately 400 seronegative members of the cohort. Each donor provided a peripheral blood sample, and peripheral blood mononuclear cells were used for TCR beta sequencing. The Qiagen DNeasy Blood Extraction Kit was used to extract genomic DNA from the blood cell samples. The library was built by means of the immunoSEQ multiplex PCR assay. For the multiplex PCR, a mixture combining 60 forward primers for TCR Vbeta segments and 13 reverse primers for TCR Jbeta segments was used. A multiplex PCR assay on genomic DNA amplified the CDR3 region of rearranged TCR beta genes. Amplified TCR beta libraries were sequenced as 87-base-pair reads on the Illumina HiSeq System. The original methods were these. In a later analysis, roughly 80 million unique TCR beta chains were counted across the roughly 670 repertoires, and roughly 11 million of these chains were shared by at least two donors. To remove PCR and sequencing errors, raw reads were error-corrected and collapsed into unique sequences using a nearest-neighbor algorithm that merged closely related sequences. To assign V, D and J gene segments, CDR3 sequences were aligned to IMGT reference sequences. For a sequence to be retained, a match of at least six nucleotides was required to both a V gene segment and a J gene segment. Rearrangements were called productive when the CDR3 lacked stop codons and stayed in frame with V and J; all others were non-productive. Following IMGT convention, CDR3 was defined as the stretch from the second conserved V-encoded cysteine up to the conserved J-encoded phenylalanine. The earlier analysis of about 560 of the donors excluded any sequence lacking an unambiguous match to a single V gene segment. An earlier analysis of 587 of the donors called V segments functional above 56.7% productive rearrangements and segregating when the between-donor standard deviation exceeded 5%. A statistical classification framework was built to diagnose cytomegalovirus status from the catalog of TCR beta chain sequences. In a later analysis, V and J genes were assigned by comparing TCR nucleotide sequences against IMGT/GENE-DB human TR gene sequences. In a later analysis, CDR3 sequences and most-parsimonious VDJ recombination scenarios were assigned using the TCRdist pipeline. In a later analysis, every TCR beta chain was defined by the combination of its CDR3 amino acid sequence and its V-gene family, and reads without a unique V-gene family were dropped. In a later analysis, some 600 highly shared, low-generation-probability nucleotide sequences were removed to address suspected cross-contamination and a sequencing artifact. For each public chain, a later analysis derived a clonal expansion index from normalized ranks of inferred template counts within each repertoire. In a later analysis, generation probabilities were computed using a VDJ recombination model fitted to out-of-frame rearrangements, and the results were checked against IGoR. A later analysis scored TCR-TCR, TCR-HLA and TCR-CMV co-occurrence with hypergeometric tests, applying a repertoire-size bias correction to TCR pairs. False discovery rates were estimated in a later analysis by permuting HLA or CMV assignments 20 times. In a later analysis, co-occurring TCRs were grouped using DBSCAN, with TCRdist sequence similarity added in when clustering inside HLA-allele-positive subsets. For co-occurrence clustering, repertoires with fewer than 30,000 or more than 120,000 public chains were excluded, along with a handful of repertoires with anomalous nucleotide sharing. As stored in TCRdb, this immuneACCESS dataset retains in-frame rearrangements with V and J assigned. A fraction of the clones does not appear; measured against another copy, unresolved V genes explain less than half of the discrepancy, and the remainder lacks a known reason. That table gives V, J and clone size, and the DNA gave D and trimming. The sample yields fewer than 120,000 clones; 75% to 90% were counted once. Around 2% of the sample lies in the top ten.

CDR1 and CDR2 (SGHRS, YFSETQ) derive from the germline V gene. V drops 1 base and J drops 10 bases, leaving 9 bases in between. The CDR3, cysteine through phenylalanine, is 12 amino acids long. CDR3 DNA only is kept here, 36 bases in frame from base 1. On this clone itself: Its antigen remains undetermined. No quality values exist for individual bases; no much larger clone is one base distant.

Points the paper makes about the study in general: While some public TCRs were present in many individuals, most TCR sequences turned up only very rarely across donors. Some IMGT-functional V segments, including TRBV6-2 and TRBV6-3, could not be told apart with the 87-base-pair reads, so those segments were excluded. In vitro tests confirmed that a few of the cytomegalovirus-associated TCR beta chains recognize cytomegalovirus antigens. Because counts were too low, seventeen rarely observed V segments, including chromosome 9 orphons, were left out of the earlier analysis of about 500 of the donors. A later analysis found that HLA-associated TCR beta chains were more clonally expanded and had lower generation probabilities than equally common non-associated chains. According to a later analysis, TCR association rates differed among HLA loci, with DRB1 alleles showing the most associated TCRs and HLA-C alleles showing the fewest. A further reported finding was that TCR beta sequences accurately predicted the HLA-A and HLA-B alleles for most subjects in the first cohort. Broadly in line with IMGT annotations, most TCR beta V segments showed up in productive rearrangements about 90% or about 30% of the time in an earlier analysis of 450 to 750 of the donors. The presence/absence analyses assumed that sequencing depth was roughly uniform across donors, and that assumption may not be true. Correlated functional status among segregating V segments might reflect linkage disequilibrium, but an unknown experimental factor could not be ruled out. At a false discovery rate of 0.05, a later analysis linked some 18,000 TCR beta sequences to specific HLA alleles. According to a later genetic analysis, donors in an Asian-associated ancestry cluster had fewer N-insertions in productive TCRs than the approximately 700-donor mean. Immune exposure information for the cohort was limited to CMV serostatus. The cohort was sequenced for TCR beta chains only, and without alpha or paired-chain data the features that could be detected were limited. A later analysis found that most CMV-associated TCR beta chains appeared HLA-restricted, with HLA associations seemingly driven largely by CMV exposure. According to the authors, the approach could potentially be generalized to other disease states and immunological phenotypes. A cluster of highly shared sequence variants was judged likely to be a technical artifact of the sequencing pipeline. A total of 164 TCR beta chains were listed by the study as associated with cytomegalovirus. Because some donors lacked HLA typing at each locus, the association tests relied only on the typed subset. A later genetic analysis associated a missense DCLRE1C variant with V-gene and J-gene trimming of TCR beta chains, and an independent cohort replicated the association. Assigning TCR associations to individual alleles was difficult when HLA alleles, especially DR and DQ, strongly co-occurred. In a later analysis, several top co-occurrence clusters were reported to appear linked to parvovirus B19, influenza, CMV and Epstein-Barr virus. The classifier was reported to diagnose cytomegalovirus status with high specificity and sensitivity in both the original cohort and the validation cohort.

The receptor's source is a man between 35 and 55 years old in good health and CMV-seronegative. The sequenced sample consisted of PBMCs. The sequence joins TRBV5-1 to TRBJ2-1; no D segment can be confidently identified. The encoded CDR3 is CASSLLAGEQFF. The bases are TGCGCCAGCAGCTTGTTAGCCGGGGAGCAGTTCTTC.